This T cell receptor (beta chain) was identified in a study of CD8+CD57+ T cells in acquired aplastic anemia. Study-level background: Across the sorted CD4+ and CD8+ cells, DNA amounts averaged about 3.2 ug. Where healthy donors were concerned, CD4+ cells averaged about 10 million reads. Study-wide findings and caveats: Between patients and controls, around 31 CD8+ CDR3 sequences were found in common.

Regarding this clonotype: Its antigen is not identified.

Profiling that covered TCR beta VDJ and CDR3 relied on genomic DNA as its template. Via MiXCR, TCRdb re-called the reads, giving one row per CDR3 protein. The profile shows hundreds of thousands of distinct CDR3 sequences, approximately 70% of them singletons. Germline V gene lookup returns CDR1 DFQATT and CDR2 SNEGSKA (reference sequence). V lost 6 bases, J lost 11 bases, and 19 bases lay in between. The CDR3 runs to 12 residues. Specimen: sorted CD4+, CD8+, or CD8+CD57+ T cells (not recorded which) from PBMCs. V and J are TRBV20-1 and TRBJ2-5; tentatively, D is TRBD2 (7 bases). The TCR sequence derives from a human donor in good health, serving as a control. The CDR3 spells CSAWGGTNSQYF. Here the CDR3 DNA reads TGCAGTGCGTGGGGGGGCACTAATTCACAGTACTTC.